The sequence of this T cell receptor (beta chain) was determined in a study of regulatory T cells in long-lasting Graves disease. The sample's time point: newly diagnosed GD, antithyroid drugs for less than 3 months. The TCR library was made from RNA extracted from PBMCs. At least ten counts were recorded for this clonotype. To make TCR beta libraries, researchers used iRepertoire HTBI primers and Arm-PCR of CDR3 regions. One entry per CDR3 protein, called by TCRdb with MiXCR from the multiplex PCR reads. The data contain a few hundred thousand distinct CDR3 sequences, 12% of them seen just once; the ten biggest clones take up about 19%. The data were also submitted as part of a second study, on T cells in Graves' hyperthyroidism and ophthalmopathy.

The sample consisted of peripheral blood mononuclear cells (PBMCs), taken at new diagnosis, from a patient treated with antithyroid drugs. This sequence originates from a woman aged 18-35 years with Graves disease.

CDR3 nucleotide sequence: TGTGCCAGCAGTCTGGAGGGACAGGGAAAAACTGAAGCTTTCTTT. Translated: CASSLEGQGKTEAFF. The chain carries TRBV28 and TRBJ1-1; TRBD1 aligns across 9 bases. The length of the CDR3 is 15 residues. Trimming took 5 bases from V and 5 from J; bases not matched to a gene: 9. Per the germline V gene, CDR1 is MDHEN and CDR2 is SYDVKM. Supplemented by reference TRBV28 and TRBJ1-1, the full variable domain reads DVKVTQSSRYLVKRTGEKVFLECVQDMDHENMFWYRQDPGLGLRLIYFSYDVKMKEKGDIPEGYSVSREKKERFSLILESASTNQTSMYLCASSLEGQGKTEAFFGQGTRLTVV.